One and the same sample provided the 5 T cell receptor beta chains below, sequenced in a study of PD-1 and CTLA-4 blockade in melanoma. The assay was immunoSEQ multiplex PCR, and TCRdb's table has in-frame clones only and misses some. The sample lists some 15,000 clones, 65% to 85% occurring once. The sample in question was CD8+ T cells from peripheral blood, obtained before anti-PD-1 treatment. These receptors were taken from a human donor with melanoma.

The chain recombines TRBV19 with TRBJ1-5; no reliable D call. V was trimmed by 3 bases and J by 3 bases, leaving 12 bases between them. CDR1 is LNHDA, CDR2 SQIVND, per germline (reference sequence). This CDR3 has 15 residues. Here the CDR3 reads CASSMAPGSNQPQHF. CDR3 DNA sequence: TGTGCCAGTAGTATGGCACCGGGCTCCAATCAGCCCCAGCATTTT.

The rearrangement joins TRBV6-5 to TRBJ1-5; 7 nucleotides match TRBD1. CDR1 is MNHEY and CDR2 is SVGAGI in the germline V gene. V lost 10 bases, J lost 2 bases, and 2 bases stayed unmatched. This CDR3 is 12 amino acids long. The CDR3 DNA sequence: TGTGCCACCGGACAGGGCAATCAGCCCCAGCATTTT. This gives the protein CATGQGNQPQHF.

The CDR3 nucleotides read TGCAGCGTCACAGGGGACTACTTCTACGAGCAGTACTTC. Translation gives CSVTGDYFYEQYF. V gene TRBV29-1 combines with J gene TRBJ2-7; D might be TRBD1 or TRBD2, each matching 7 bases. The germline gives CDR1 SQVTM, CDR2 ANQGSEA. Trimming shortened V by 6 bases and J by 3 bases, and 15 bases separated the two germline ends. The CDR3 runs to 13 residues.

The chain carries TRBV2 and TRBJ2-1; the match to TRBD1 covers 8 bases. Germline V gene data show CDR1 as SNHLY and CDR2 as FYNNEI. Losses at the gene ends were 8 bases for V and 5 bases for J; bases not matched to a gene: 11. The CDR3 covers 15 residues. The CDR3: CASSRGRQEHNEQFF. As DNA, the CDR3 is TGTGCCAGCTCCAGGGGGCGGCAGGAACACAATGAGCAGTTCTTC.

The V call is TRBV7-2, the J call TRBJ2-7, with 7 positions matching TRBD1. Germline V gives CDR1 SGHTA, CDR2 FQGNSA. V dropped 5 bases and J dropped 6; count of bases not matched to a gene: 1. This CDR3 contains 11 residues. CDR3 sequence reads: CASSRQGEQYF. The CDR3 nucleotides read TGTGCCAGCAGCCGACAGGGCGAGCAGTACTTC.